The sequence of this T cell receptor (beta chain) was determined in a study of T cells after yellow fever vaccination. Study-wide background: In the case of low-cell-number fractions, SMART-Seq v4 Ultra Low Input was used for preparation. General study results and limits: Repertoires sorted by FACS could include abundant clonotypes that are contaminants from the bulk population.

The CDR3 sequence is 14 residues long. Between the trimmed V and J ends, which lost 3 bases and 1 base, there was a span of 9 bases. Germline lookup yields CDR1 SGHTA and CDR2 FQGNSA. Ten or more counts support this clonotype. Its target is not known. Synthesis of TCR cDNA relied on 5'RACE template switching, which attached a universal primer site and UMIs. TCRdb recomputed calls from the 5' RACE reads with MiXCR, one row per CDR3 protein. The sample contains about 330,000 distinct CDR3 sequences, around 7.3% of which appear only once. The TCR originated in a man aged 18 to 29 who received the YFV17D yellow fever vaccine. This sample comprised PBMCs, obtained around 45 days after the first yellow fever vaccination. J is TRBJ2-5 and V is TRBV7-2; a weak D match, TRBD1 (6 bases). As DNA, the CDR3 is TGTGCCAGCAGCTTTCAGGGGAGCCAAGAGACCCAGTACTTC. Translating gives CASSFQGSQETQYF.